The 17 T cell receptor beta chains below all came from one sample that was sequenced in a study of T cell repertoires in cytomegalovirus infection. TCRdb re-analysed the reads in MiXCR, keeping a single row per CDR3 protein. Here the sample spans about 490,000 distinct CDR3 sequences, about 15% being singletons. The sequencing input was CD8+ T cells from PBMCs. The receptors were gathered from a human donor in good health (CMV status not recorded). Some clones in this sample may be carry-over from other donors' samples.

With regard to this clonotype: It is likely a read error, because the conserved phenylalanine at the end of the CDR3 is missing. No DNA is shown, since the ends of the CDR3 on it are uncertain; the CDR3 is the one TCRdb lists. V and J are TRBV28 and TRBJ1-2; the table assigns TRBD1, which was not confirmed against the DNA. Germline CDR1 and CDR2: MDHEN and SYDVKM. With termini counted, the CDR3 has 19 amino acids. The CDR3 is CASSLGGLWRDRWIYGYTL.

This clonotype occurred a few times. J is TRBJ2-7 and V is TRBV29-1, with 9 bases matching TRBD2. CDR3 length: 15 residues. V trimming: 2 bases; J trimming: 2 bases; junction bases outside the gene matches: 7. CDR1 is SQVTM, CDR2 ANQGSEA, per germline. In DNA form, the CDR3 reads TGCAGCGTTGAATCTCTAGCGGGACGTCCCTACGAGCAGTACTTC. Protein: CSVESLAGRPYEQYF.

In its sample, this clonotype was seen a few times. This chain uses TRBV12-3 or TRBV12-4 with TRBJ1-1, with no clear D. V was clipped by 6 bases and J by 1 base, with 18 bases between them. This CDR3 spans 16 amino acids. The CDR3 sequence is CASSPWANVGNTEAFF. The CDR3 DNA reads TGTGCCAGCAGCCCATGGGCGAACGTGGGGAACACTGAAGCTTTCTTT.

The CDR3 sequence is CAISGGQGNTDTQYF. CDR3 bases: TGTGCCATCAGTGGCGGACAGGGAAACACAGATACGCAGTATTTT. This chain uses TRBV10-3 with TRBJ2-3, with 8 bases lining up with TRBD1. The CDR3 has 15 residues. Trimming removed 4 bases from V and 2 bases from J; junction bases left unmatched: 5. Germline V gene lookup returns CDR1 ENHRY and CDR2 SYGVKD.

This clonotype has at least ten counts. The chain couples TRBV7-9 to TRBJ2-7, with 7 bases that match TRBD1. With 5 bases clipped from V and 2 bases from J, the junction kept 9 bases outside the gene matches. This CDR3 has 15 amino acids. Germline assignment: CDR1 SEHNR and CDR2 FQNEAQ (reference sequence). The CDR3 loop reads CASSPPGQITYEQYF. The CDR3, as DNA: TGTGCCAGCAGCCCCCCGGGACAGATTACCTACGAGCAGTACTTC.

In this sample, this clonotype turned up many times. The chain has TRBV10-3 and TRBJ2-5; 12 bases are a match to TRBD1. Germline lookup yields CDR1 ENHRY and CDR2 SYGVKD. V trimming: 3 bases; J trimming: 2 bases; junction bases outside the gene matches: 10. The CDR3 has 18 residues. The CDR3 nucleotides read TGTGCCATCAGTGAAGGTCGGGACAGGGGGCCTGCTCAAGAGACCCAGTACTTC. This gives the protein CAISEGRDRGPAQETQYF.

Notes on this clonotype: This could be a read error, since a much larger clone is one nucleotide away. The genes are TRBV11-2 and TRBJ1-1; D is unresolved. This CDR3 spans 15 amino acids. Germline lookup yields CDR1 SGHAT and CDR2 FQNNGV. The DNA of the CDR3 is TGTGCCAGCAACTTAGGCCTTCTAAAGGAGGATGAAGCTTTCTTT. Protein product: CASNLGLLKEDEAFF.

This clonotype was seen a few times. This chain uses TRBV20-1 with TRBJ1-2; D is unresolved. The CDR3 covers 12 residues. Trimming took 5 bases from V and 8 from J, leaving 15 bases between them. In germline, CDR1 is DFQATT, CDR2 SNEGSKA (reference sequence). The CDR3 DNA is TGCAGTGCTGCCGGGCGGGGTCGGGGCTACACCTTC. The encoded protein is CSAAGRGRGYTF.

To note about this clonotype: The junction shows a germline mismatch at one end, possibly a read error. The V call is TRBV6-5, the J call TRBJ2-1, with 9 positions matching TRBD2. CDR3 length: 14 amino acids. Germline V gene lookup returns CDR1 MNHEY and CDR2 SVGAGI. CDR3 region: CTSSYLAGGDEQFF. The CDR3 DNA reads as TGTACCAGCAGTTATCTTGCGGGAGGGGATGAGCAGTTCTTC.

The genes are TRBV7-3 and TRBJ2-3, with D perhaps TRBD1 (6 bases). Trimming stripped 0 bases from V and 5 bases from J, with 6 bases between. Per the germline V gene, CDR1 is SGHTA and CDR2 is FQGTGA. The CDR3 extends over 13 amino acids. The CDR3 sequence is CASSLTRGDTQYF. CDR3 nucleotide sequence: TGTGCCAGCAGCTTAACCAGGGGAGATACGCAGTATTTT.

The table lists this clonotype with a few counts. The chain uses TRBV19 and TRBJ1-2; tentatively, D is TRBD1 (5 bases). Trimming removed 5 bases from V and 9 bases from J, with 13 bases in between. CDR1 and CDR2 from the germline V gene are LNHDA and SQIVND (reference sequence). This CDR3 spans 12 amino acids. This chain's CDR3 is CASSGDSPSYTF. The CDR3 DNA sequence: TGTGCCAGTAGTGGAGACAGTCCGAGCTACACCTTC.

Only a few counts were recorded for this clonotype. The CDR3 DNA follows: TGTGCCATCAGTGAAGGGACAGGGCTGAACACTGAAGCTTTCTTT. Protein product: CAISEGTGLNTEAFF. V usage is TRBV10-3 and J usage is TRBJ1-1, with 9 positions matching TRBD1. This CDR3 is built from 15 residues. The germline CDR1 and CDR2 sequences are ENHRY and SYGVKD. The junction had 2 bases not matched to a gene; V was cut back by 3 bases and J by 0 bases.

This clonotype was found many times. The chain joins TRBV6-1 to TRBJ2-1, with 11 bases fitting TRBD2. CDR1 and CDR2 from the germline V gene are MNHNS and SASEGT. The CDR3 is made up of 19 amino acids. J gave up 6 bases and V 4 bases, and 17 bases lay outside the gene matches. The CDR3 DNA follows: TGTGCCAGCAGTGTGTTGGGACTAGCGGTCAGACCTCCCCCCAATGAGCAGTTCTTC. Amino acid sequence: CASSVLGLAVRPPPNEQFF.

This clonotype was observed a few times. The chain recombines TRBV9 with TRBJ2-1; TRBD1 might be the D (6 bases). CDR1 SGDLS and CDR2 YYNGEE come from the germline V gene. The CDR3 runs 14 residues. The ends were cut back, 4 bases at V and 8 bases at J, with 16 bases in the middle. CDR3 in amino acids: CASSPKTGTDEQFF. Written as DNA, the CDR3 is TGTGCCAGCAGCCCCAAGACAGGTACGGATGAGCAGTTCTTC.

This clonotype was found once. This may be a read error, as it is one base from a much larger clone. This chain connects TRBV6-1 to TRBJ1-5, with 9 bases lining up with TRBD1. V gave up 1 base and J gave up 7 bases; unmatched junction bases: 5. Germline V CDR1 and CDR2: MNHNS, SASEGT. The CDR3 sequence is 15 residues long. CDR3 residues: CASSEVGTGLQPQHF. CDR3 in DNA: TGTGCCAGCAGTGAAGTTGGGACAGGGCTCCAGCCCCAGCATTTT.

The gene calls are TRBV12-5 and TRBJ1-1, with D possibly TRBD1 on 5 matching bases. V was clipped by 8 bases and J by 0 bases, with 10 bases between them. The CDR3 runs 13 residues. CDR1 and CDR2 from the germline V gene are LGHNT and FRNRAP. The CDR3: CASLDTLNTEAFF. CDR3 bases: TGTGCTAGTTTGGACACCTTGAACACTGAAGCTTTCTTT.

V and J are TRBV5-6 and TRBJ2-7, with 8 positions matching TRBD1. This CDR3 is built from 14 residues. Per germline, CDR1 SGHDT and CDR2 YYEEEE. Trimming at V came to 0 bases and at J to 5 bases, leaving 4 bases not matched to a gene. The CDR3, as DNA: TGTGCCAGCAGCTTGGGGACAGGGTTCCACGAGCAGTACTTC. Translation: CASSLGTGFHEQYF.